The rows below give T cell receptor beta chains drawn from one sample of a study of early T cells in non-severe SARS-CoV-2 infection. A single record per CDR3 protein comes from TCRdb applying MiXCR to the 5' RACE reads. The sample consists of 45,000 to 60,000 distinct CDR3 sequences, more than 7.5% of them appearing once. The material sequenced was whole blood. The receptors stem from an adult who was a healthcare worker with PCR-confirmed SARS-CoV-2 infection or an uninfected control (not recorded which). Each CDR3 is given with its conserved first and last residue. A D gene is named only where the DNA matches it firmly. Where a row states a size, it is once, few, many or the class of an expanded clone; other rows omit it.

j_call: TRBJ2-7
cdr3_length: 14
d_call: NA
v_call: TRBV28
clone_size: NA
cdr3_nt: TGTGCCAGCAGGTTGACCTCCCCCCCCTACGATCAGTACTTC
cdr3_aa: CASRLTSPPYDQYF

j_call: TRBJ2-7
cdr3_length: 12
d_call: TRBD1
v_call: TRBV12-3/TRBV12-4
clone_size: many
cdr3_nt: TGTGCCAGCAGTTCGACAGGGGGCGAGCAGTACTTC
cdr3_aa: CASSSTGGEQYF

j_call: TRBJ2-7
cdr3_length: 16
d_call: TRBD2
v_call: TRBV19
clone_size: NA
cdr3_nt: TGTGCCAGTCCCTCCCCCGATAGCGGGAGCTCCTACGAGCAGTACTTC
cdr3_aa: CASPSPDSGSSYEQYF

j_call: TRBJ2-4
cdr3_length: 14
d_call: TRBD2
v_call: TRBV3-1
clone_size: few
cdr3_nt: TGTGCCAGCAGCCCGTTAGCGGGTGCAAACATTCAGTACTTC
cdr3_aa: CASSPLAGANIQYF

j_call: TRBJ1-6
cdr3_length: 14
d_call: NA
v_call: TRBV20-1
clone_size: many
cdr3_nt: TGCAGTGTCACCAGCGGAACCTATAATTCACCCCTCCACTTT
cdr3_aa: CSVTSGTYNSPLHF

j_call: TRBJ2-7
cdr3_length: 14
d_call: TRBD2
v_call: TRBV9
clone_size: many
cdr3_nt: TGTGCCAGCAGCGCGGGACTAGCGGGGGGCGAGCAGTACTTC
cdr3_aa: CASSAGLAGGEQYF

j_call: TRBJ2-3
cdr3_length: 14
d_call: TRBD1
v_call: TRBV7-3
clone_size: few
cdr3_nt: TGTGCCAGCAGCTTCGACAGGGGGGAAGATACGCAGTATTTT
cdr3_aa: CASSFDRGEDTQYF

j_call: TRBJ2-1
cdr3_length: 15
d_call: TRBD2
v_call: TRBV18
clone_size: NA
cdr3_nt: TGTGCCAGCTCACCCCTAGCGGGAGGGCCCGGTGAGCAGTTCTTC
cdr3_aa: CASSPLAGGPGEQFF

j_call: TRBJ2-7
cdr3_length: 15
d_call: NA
v_call: TRBV20-1
clone_size: NA
cdr3_nt: TGCAGTGCTAGCTCCTGGGACTTTGACCCCCTCGAGCAGTACTTC
cdr3_aa: CSASSWDFDPLEQYF

j_call: TRBJ2-1
cdr3_length: 15
d_call: TRBD2
v_call: TRBV4-2
clone_size: NA
cdr3_nt: TGTGCCAGCAGGGGCGGACTAGCGGGAGAAGATGAGCAGTTCTTC
cdr3_aa: CASRGGLAGEDEQFF

j_call: TRBJ1-2
cdr3_length: 13
d_call: NA
v_call: TRBV6-1
clone_size: many
cdr3_nt: TGTGCCAGCAGTGATGGGGGATCGTATGGCTACACCTTC
cdr3_aa: CASSDGGSYGYTF

j_call: TRBJ2-3
cdr3_length: 16
d_call: TRBD2
v_call: TRBV6-4
clone_size: few
cdr3_nt: TGTGCCAGCAGTGAACTAGCGGGAGCCGAGCCAGATACGCAGTATTTT
cdr3_aa: CASSELAGAEPDTQYF

j_call: TRBJ2-3
cdr3_length: 15
d_call: TRBD2
v_call: TRBV5-4
clone_size: NA
cdr3_nt: TGTGCCAGCAGCCGGGGACTAGTAAACACAGATACGCAGTATTTT
cdr3_aa: CASSRGLVNTDTQYF

j_call: TRBJ2-5
cdr3_length: 12
d_call: NA
v_call: TRBV2
clone_size: many
cdr3_nt: TGTGCCAGCAGTCCCCCGATTCAGACCCAGTACTTC
cdr3_aa: CASSPPIQTQYF

j_call: TRBJ1-2
cdr3_length: 17
d_call: NA
v_call: TRBV7-9
clone_size: NA
cdr3_nt: TGTGCCAGCAGCTTAGGTACAGGCGGCGGAAGCGACTATGGCTACACCTTC
cdr3_aa: CASSLGTGGGSDYGYTF

j_call: TRBJ1-5
cdr3_length: 12
d_call: NA
v_call: TRBV28
clone_size: NA
cdr3_nt: TGTGCCAGCATACGAGAGGGGCAGCCCCAGCATTTT
cdr3_aa: CASIREGQPQHF

j_call: TRBJ1-1
cdr3_length: 19
d_call: NA
v_call: TRBV5-6
clone_size: few
cdr3_nt: TGTGCCAGCAGCGGAGGTCCCCGGAGGAGCCGGAGGCTGAACACTGAAGCTTTCTTT
cdr3_aa: CASSGGPRRSRRLNTEAFF

j_call: TRBJ2-7
cdr3_length: 13
d_call: NA
v_call: TRBV11-1
clone_size: many
cdr3_nt: TGTGCCAGCAGCTTGGACCCCTCCTACGAGCAGTACTTC
cdr3_aa: CASSLDPSYEQYF

j_call: TRBJ2-7
cdr3_length: 15
d_call: NA
v_call: TRBV28
clone_size: many
cdr3_nt: TGTGCCAGCAGTTTCTCCGGGGGCAGGGTCTACGAGCAGTACTTC
cdr3_aa: CASSFSGGRVYEQYF

j_call: TRBJ2-3
cdr3_length: 14
d_call: TRBD2
v_call: TRBV2
clone_size: few
cdr3_nt: TGTGCCAGCGGTGGACTAGCGGGAGCAGATACGCAGTATTTT
cdr3_aa: CASGGLAGADTQYF

j_call: TRBJ2-2
cdr3_length: 13
d_call: NA
v_call: TRBV7-9
clone_size: many
cdr3_nt: TGTGCCAGCAGCTTCCTACAGGGCGGGGAGCTGTTTTTT
cdr3_aa: CASSFLQGGELFF

j_call: TRBJ1-2
cdr3_length: 14
d_call: NA
v_call: TRBV7-2
clone_size: few
cdr3_nt: TGTGCCAGCAGACCCCACCGAGCTAACTATGGCTACACCTTC
cdr3_aa: CASRPHRANYGYTF

j_call: TRBJ1-1
cdr3_length: 18
d_call: TRBD1
v_call: TRBV12-3/TRBV12-4
clone_size: few
cdr3_nt: TGTGCCAGCATCCAAGGGGACAGGGAGGAAGTTTTTCAGGCTGAAGCTTTCTTT
cdr3_aa: CASIQGDREEVFQAEAFF

j_call: TRBJ2-1
cdr3_length: 15
d_call: NA
v_call: TRBV12-2
clone_size: NA
cdr3_nt: TGTGCAAGTCACTCTCCCCGGGGGACCTTCAATGAGCAGTTCTTC
cdr3_aa: CASHSPRGTFNEQFF

j_call: TRBJ2-7
cdr3_length: 13
d_call: TRBD2
v_call: TRBV10-2
clone_size: few
cdr3_nt: TGCGCCAGCAGTGAAGGGACTAGCGGAGAGCAGTACTTC
cdr3_aa: CASSEGTSGEQYF

j_call: TRBJ2-3
cdr3_length: 17
d_call: NA
v_call: TRBV4-1
clone_size: few
cdr3_nt: TGCGCCAGCAGCCAACCTCGGGAGCGGGCTAGCACAGATACGCAGTATTTT
cdr3_aa: CASSQPRERASTDTQYF

j_call: TRBJ1-4
cdr3_length: 17
d_call: NA
v_call: TRBV6-1
clone_size: many
cdr3_nt: TGTGCCAGCAGTGGAACACTCGGGACAATCCTTAATGAAAAACTGTTTTTT
cdr3_aa: CASSGTLGTILNEKLFF

j_call: TRBJ2-5
cdr3_length: 16
d_call: TRBD2
v_call: TRBV11-2
clone_size: NA
cdr3_nt: TGTGCCAGCAGCCCAGGACTAGCGGGGCTCCAAGAGACCCAGTACTTC
cdr3_aa: CASSPGLAGLQETQYF

j_call: TRBJ1-1
cdr3_length: 13
d_call: NA
v_call: TRBV12-3/TRBV12-4
clone_size: many
cdr3_nt: TGTGCCAGCAGTTTCTCGGGTGACGCTGAAGCTTTCTTT
cdr3_aa: CASSFSGDAEAFF

j_call: TRBJ2-5
cdr3_length: 13
d_call: NA
v_call: TRBV5-1
clone_size: many
cdr3_nt: TGCGCCCCAGGACTTCCTCGACAAGAGACCCAGTACTTC
cdr3_aa: CAPGLPRQETQYF

j_call: TRBJ1-1
cdr3_length: 13
d_call: NA
v_call: TRBV7-2
clone_size: NA
cdr3_nt: TGTGCCAGCAGCTTAAAAAGGAACACTGAAGCTTTCTTT
cdr3_aa: CASSLKRNTEAFF

j_call: TRBJ1-2
cdr3_length: 13
d_call: TRBD1
v_call: TRBV7-3
clone_size: NA
cdr3_nt: TGTGCCAGCAGCTTAGACAGGGGATATGGCTACACCTTC
cdr3_aa: CASSLDRGYGYTF